This T cell receptor (beta chain) was recorded in a study of regulatory T cells in long-lasting Graves disease. Of note for this clonotype: The antigen is not known.

The CDR3 is 17 residues long. The germline gives CDR1 SGHAT, CDR2 FQNNGV. V was clipped by 1 base and J by 6 bases; unmatched bases: 13. Building the TCR beta libraries relied on iRepertoire HTBI primers, and CDR3 regions underwent Arm-PCR. In TCRdb, the multiplex PCR reads were re-called with MiXCR into one record per CDR3 protein. The repertoire holds roughly 400,000 distinct CDR3 sequences, with 20% as singletons. Study results and caveats: Persistent disease was associated with favored TRBV28 usage and with favored use of TRBJ1-2 and TRBJ2-5.

Time point here: persistent/refractory GD, antithyroid drugs over 5 years with positive TRAb. From RNA extracted from PBMCs, the TCR library was made. Patients met American Thyroid Association criteria for Graves' disease. This clonotype originated in a female donor with Graves disease. The chain is built from TRBV11-2 and TRBJ2-7; 9 bases agree with TRBD1. Sequenced here: peripheral blood mononuclear cells (PBMCs), sampled when the disease was refractory, from a patient treated with antithyroid drugs. DNA of the CDR3: TGTGCCAGCAGCTTAGGGGACGGCGGGACAGGGAAGTTCGAGCAGTACTTC. As protein: CASSLGDGGTGKFEQYF.